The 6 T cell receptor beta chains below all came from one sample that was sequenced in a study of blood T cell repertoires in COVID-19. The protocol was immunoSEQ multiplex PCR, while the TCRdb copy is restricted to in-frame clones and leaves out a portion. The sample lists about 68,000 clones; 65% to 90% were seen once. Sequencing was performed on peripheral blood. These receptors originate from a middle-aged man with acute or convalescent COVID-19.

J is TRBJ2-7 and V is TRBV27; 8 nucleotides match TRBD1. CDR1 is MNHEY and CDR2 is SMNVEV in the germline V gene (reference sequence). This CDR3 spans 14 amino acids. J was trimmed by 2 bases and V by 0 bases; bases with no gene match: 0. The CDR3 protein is CASSLSTGAYEQYF. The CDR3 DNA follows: TGTGCCAGCAGTTTATCGACAGGGGCCTACGAGCAGTACTTC.

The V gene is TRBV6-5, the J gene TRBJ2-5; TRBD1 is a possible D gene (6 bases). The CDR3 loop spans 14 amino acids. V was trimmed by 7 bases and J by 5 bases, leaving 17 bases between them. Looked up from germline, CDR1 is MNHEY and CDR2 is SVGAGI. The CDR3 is CASNPATGMETQYF. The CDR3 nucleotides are TGTGCCAGCAACCCGGCCACAGGGATGGAGACCCAGTACTTC.

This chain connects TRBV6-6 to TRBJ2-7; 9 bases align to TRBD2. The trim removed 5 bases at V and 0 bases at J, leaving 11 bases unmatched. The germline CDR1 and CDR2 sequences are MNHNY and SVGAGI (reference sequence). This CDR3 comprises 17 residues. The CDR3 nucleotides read TGTGCCAGCAGTCACCTTGAGACTAGCGGCAGCTCCTACGAGCAGTACTTC. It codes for CASSHLETSGSSYEQYF.

The CDR3 here is CASSLDPRGGPDTQYF. The CDR3 nucleotides are TGTGCCAGCAGCTTAGATCCGCGGGGGGGGCCAGATACGCAGTATTTT. The V call is TRBV11-2, the J call TRBJ2-3; 9 bases match TRBD2. The CDR3 consists of 16 residues. The junction had 5 bases not matched to a gene; V was cut back by 0 bases and J by 4 bases. Germline loops: CDR1 SGHAT, CDR2 FQNNGV. Full variable domain (outside the CDR3, taken from reference TRBV11-2 and TRBJ2-3): EAGVAQSPRYKIIEKRQSVAFWCNPISGHATLYWYQQILGQGPKLLIQFQNNGVVDDSQLPKDRFSAERLKGVDSTLKIQPAKLEDSAVYLCASSLDPRGGPDTQYFGPGTRLTVL.

Here the CDR3 DNA reads TGTGCCACCAGAGGTGGGGCAGGCCTCGCGAACACCGGGGAGCTGTTTTTT. Translated, it gives CATRGGAGLANTGELFF. This sequence joins TRBV10-3 and TRBJ2-2; perhaps TRBD1 as D (5 bases). Germline V gene lookup returns CDR1 ENHRY and CDR2 SYGVKD. This CDR3 comprises 17 residues. With 10 bases removed from V and 0 bases from J, the gap between germline ends came to 21 bases.

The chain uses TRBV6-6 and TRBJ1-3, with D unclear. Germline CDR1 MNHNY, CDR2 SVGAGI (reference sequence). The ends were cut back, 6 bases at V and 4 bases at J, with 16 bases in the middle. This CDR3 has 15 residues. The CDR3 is CASSTDIIPGNTIYF. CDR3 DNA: TGTGCCAGCAGCACCGACATAATCCCAGGAAACACCATATATTTT.